This T cell receptor (beta chain) was captured by sequencing in a study of cytomegalovirus exposure and HLA in healthy donors (dated by TCRdb to 2015 to 2018). For the wider study: An earlier analysis of some 600 of the donors reported 250 to 300 Gb of sequence data and approximately 120 million unique TCR beta sequences obtained from about 180 million T cells. About 330 gigabases of sequencing data and 91 million or so unique TCR sequences made up an early release that covered over 550 HLA-typed donors. The genetic ancestry cluster associated with self-reported Caucasian donors included approximately 85% of the 350 to 500 genotyped donors. The study aimed to test whether signatures of past pathogen exposure could be identified by cataloging public T cell receptors. The study profiled the T cell repertoires of under 850 subjects by immunosequencing and related them to cytomegalovirus serostatus. A separate validation cohort of about 110 different subjects was used in addition to the roughly 700-subject first cohort. To predict cytomegalovirus infection status, the study combined high-throughput TCR immunosequencing, statistical association of individual TCRs with disease status, and machine learning. A later analysis re-examined previously published TCR beta repertoires from 500 to 700 donors and added high-resolution HLA genotyping to investigate patterns of TCR occurrence. In the later analysis, no new phenotypic data were used to find candidate immune exposures; instead, reliance was placed on TCR beta sequences and their occurrence across donors. In an earlier analysis of over 550 of the donors, high-throughput TCR beta sequencing was used to judge whether each TCR beta V gene segment behaved as functional or pseudogenic. Donor age, sex, ethnicity and CMV serostatus were compiled together with the repertoire data. A later genetic analysis took genome-wide SNP genotypes for about 55% of the 666 donors and used that subset as a discovery cohort. Every discovery cohort repertoire had been produced on one sequencing platform. HLA typing covered class I and class II loci at four-digit resolution. Typing coverage varied by locus: roughly 620-640 donors for A, B, C, DRB1 and DQB1; about 520 for DQA1; 606 for DPA1; under 490 for DPB1. Because of strong linkage in the cohort, 4 to 6 DR-DQ haplotypes were treated as single units for association and clustering. Among a few hundred genotyped donors of the cohort, an average of 235,054 unique TCR beta nucleotide sequences were sequenced per donor, around a sixth of them non-productive. Here is what the overall study found, with its caveats: Correlated functional status among segregating V segments might be attributable to linkage disequilibrium, but an unknown experimental factor could not be ruled out. Specific HLA alleles were associated with 15,000 to 20,000 TCR beta sequences at a false discovery rate of 0.05 in a later analysis. A cluster of highly shared sequence variants was judged likely to represent a technical artifact of the sequencing pipeline. A further reported finding was that TCR beta sequences accurately predicted the HLA-A and HLA-B alleles for most subjects in the first cohort. Broadly in line with IMGT annotations, most TCR beta V segments showed up in productive rearrangements about 87% or about 30% of the time in an earlier analysis of about 500 of the donors. When HLA alleles, especially DR and DQ, strongly co-occurred, TCR associations were difficult to assign to individual alleles. A later analysis found that HLA-associated TCR beta chains were more clonally expanded and had lower generation probabilities than equally common non-associated chains. In vitro tests confirmed that three of the cytomegalovirus-associated TCR beta chains recognize cytomegalovirus antigens. While some public TCRs were present in many individuals, most TCR sequences turned up only very rarely across donors. Immune exposure information for the cohort was limited to CMV serostatus. A later genetic analysis reported fewer N-insertions in productive TCRs among donors in an Asian-associated ancestry cluster than the approximately 700-donor mean. V-gene and J-gene trimming of TCR beta chains was associated with a missense DCLRE1C variant in a later genetic analysis, and the association was replicated in an independent cohort. Sequencing depth was assumed to be roughly uniform across donors in the presence/absence analyses, though that assumption may not hold. In a later analysis, TCR association rates were found to vary across HLA loci, with the most associated TCRs seen for DRB1 alleles and the fewest for HLA-C alleles. The study gave a list of 150 to 200 TCR beta chains associated with cytomegalovirus. Because HLA typing was missing for some donors at each locus, association tests included only the typed subset. Because counts were too low, about 15 rarely observed V segments, including chromosome 9 orphons, were left out of the earlier analysis of 587 of the donors. It was suggested by the authors that the approach could potentially be generalized to other disease states and immunological phenotypes. A later analysis reported that several top co-occurrence clusters appeared linked to parvovirus B19, influenza, CMV and Epstein-Barr virus. Most CMV-associated TCR beta chains appeared to be HLA-restricted in a later analysis, and the HLA associations seemed to be driven largely by CMV exposure. The classifier was reported to diagnose cytomegalovirus status with high specificity and sensitivity in both the original and validation cohorts. Only TCR beta chains were sequenced in this cohort, and the absence of alpha or paired-chain data limited detectable features.

Details on this clone: Its recognized antigen is unknown. At one boundary the junction diverges from the germline segment, which might be a read error. Distinct nucleotide sequences in the sample also encode this CDR3.

Libraries were made using the immunoSEQ multiplex PCR assay. A mixture of 60 forward primers for TCR Vbeta segments and 13 reverse primers for TCR Jbeta segments was used in the multiplex PCR. Amplification of the CDR3 region of rearranged TCR beta genes was performed with a multiplex PCR assay on genomic DNA. The amplified TCR beta libraries were sequenced on the Illumina HiSeq System as 87-base-pair reads. The paper's data handling went like this. A later analysis counted tens of millions of unique TCR beta chains across the 650 to 800 repertoires, and roughly 10 million of these chains were shared by at least two donors. A nearest-neighbor algorithm error-corrected the raw reads and collapsed the reads into unique sequences, merging closely related sequences to remove PCR and sequencing errors. CDR3 sequences were aligned to IMGT reference sequences to assign V, D and J gene segments. For a sequence to be retained, a match of at least six nucleotides was required to both a V gene segment and a J gene segment. A rearrangement counted as productive if the CDR3 had no stop codons and remained in frame with V and J, and every other rearrangement counted as non-productive. CDR3 was defined according to IMGT convention as the region running from the second conserved V-encoded cysteine to the conserved J-encoded phenylalanine. In an earlier analysis of roughly 610 of the donors, sequences lacking an unambiguous match to a single V gene segment were excluded. In an earlier analysis of 587 of the donors, V segments were called functional above 56.7% productive rearrangements and were called segregating when the between-donor standard deviation exceeded 5%. To diagnose cytomegalovirus status from the catalog of TCR beta chain sequences, a statistical classification framework was built. In a later analysis, V and J genes were assigned by comparing TCR nucleotide sequences against IMGT/GENE-DB human TR gene sequences. A later analysis assigned CDR3 sequences and most-parsimonious VDJ recombination scenarios with the TCRdist pipeline. In a later analysis, each TCR beta chain was defined by its CDR3 amino acid sequence together with its V-gene family, and reads without a unique V-gene family were excluded. As a way to deal with suspected cross-contamination and a sequencing artifact, a later analysis dropped under 600 nucleotide sequences that were highly shared and had low generation probability. For each public chain, a later analysis derived a clonal expansion index from normalized ranks of inferred template counts within each repertoire. In a later analysis, generation probabilities were computed with a VDJ recombination model fitted to out-of-frame rearrangements, and the resulting probabilities were checked against IGoR. In a later analysis, hypergeometric tests were used to score TCR-TCR, TCR-HLA and TCR-CMV co-occurrence, with a repertoire-size bias correction applied to TCR pairs. In a later analysis, false discovery rates were estimated by permuting HLA or CMV assignments 20 times. In a later analysis, co-occurring TCRs were grouped using DBSCAN, with TCRdist sequence similarity added in when clustering inside HLA-allele-positive subsets. Repertoires with fewer than 30,000 or more than 120,000 public chains were left out of co-occurrence clustering, as were about 5 repertoires with anomalous nucleotide sharing. This is the immuneACCESS table as TCRdb keeps it, with only in-frame sequences that have V and J called. A part of the clones is gone; compared with another copy, unresolved V genes explain less than half, and the rest is unexplained. That table gives V, J and clone size, and the DNA gave D and trimming. This sample comprises roughly 60,000 clones, about 83% of them detected only once. The ten largest clones add up to approximately 4% of the sample.

The cohort consisted of 666 healthy bone marrow donors. At the time of sampling, all cohort members were nominally healthy, though unrecorded immune exposures were likely present. The donor was CMV seronegative and belonged to the group of several hundred seronegative cohort members. A peripheral blood sample was collected from each donor, and TCR beta sequencing was performed on peripheral blood mononuclear cells. Genomic DNA extraction from the blood cell samples was performed with the Qiagen DNeasy Blood Extraction Kit. The TCR comes from a man aged 25-40 years in good health and CMV-seronegative. The sequenced material came from PBMCs.

The CDR3 protein: CASSLSLAGLLSTDTQYF. The sequence in DNA is TGCGCTAGCAGCTTGAGCCTAGCGGGCCTCTTAAGCACAGATACGCAGTATTTT. The sequence joins TRBV5-1 to TRBJ2-3; 8 bases in between match TRBD2. The cysteine opens and the phenylalanine closes a CDR3 of 18 amino acids. Only the CDR3 region is kept as DNA, spanning 54 bases read in frame from base 1. The germline V gene encodes CDR1 SGHRS and CDR2 YFSETQ.